These 2 T cell receptor beta chains originate from one sample sequenced in a study of regulatory T cells in long-lasting Graves disease. Indicated time point: persistent/refractory GD, antithyroid drugs over 5 years with positive TRAb. PBMCs provided the RNA from which the TCR library was made. iRepertoire HTBI primers and Arm-PCR of CDR3 regions built TCR beta libraries. TCRdb fed the multiplex PCR reads into MiXCR, producing one record per CDR3 protein. This table holds approximately 500,000 distinct CDR3 sequences, roughly 21% found once. Sequencing was performed on peripheral blood mononuclear cells (PBMCs), taken when the disease was refractory, from a patient treated with antithyroid drugs. The origin of the receptors is a female donor with Graves disease.

This chain uses TRBV5-1 with TRBJ1-1; D is unclear. Trimming pared 1 base from V and 4 bases from J, leaving 8 bases between. Germline V CDR1 and CDR2: SGHRS, YFSETQ. This CDR3 is built from 13 residues. CDR3 coding DNA: TGCGCCAGCAGCTTGTCTTGGACCACTGAAGCTTTCTTT. Protein product: CASSLSWTTEAFF.

Many counts were recorded for this clonotype. The CDR3 region is CASSLQGGQPQHF. The DNA for the CDR3 is TGTGCCAGCAGCTTACAAGGTGGGCAGCCCCAGCATTTT. The V call is TRBV7-9, the J call TRBJ1-5; D gene uncertain. The germline CDR1 and CDR2 sequences are SEHNR and FQNEAQ (reference sequence). Trimming took 2 bases from V and 7 from J, leaving 9 bases between them. This CDR3 region has 13 residues.